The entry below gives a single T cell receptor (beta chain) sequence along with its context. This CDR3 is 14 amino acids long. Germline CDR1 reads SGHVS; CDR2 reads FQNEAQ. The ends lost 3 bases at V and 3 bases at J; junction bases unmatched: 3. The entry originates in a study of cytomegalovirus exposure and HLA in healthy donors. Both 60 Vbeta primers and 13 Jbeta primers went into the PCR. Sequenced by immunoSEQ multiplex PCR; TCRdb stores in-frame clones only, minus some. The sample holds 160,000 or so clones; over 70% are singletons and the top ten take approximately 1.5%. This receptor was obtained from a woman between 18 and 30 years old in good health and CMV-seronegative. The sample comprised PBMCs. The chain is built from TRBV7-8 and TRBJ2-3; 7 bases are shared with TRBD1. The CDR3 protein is CASSLGQSTDTQYF. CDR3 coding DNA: TGTGCCAGCAGCTTGGGACAGTCTACAGATACGCAGTATTTT.